This TCR beta chain was recorded in a study of blood T cells in healthy people across ages. A J-beta primer mix and a sample-barcoded 5' primer were used in a second PCR of roughly 6 to 12 cycles. TCRdb fed the 5' RACE reads into MiXCR, producing one record per CDR3 protein. The table records 1.5 million to 2 million distinct CDR3 sequences, approximately 50% of them present only once. Germline trimming cut 1 base from V and 2 bases from J; bases unmatched to any gene: 7. Germline V gene data show CDR1 as SGHVS and CDR2 as FNYEAQ. The CDR3 consists of 17 residues. The chain has TRBV7-6 and TRBJ2-3, with 9 bases fitting TRBD2. The receptor was derived from a middle-aged woman in good health. The sample was blood. The DNA of the CDR3 is TGTGCCAGCAGCTTAGGGGCTAGCGGGGCCATCACAGATACGCAGTATTTT. This sequence encodes CASSLGASGAITDTQYF.